What follows are 19 T cell receptor beta chains derived from one specimen sequenced in a study of blood T cell repertoires in COVID-19. Assay used: immunoSEQ multiplex PCR; TCRdb lists only in-frame clones, some missing. The sample has fewer than 150,000 clones, 83% seen once. Sequencing was carried out using PBMCs or T cells enriched from blood (not recorded which). All receptors derive from a young man who had recovered from COVID-19.

The chain combines TRBV10-3 with TRBJ2-1; TRBD2 aligns across 10 bases. The germline gives CDR1 ENHRY, CDR2 SYGVKD. After removal of 3 bases from V and 3 bases from J, the junction contained 2 bases not matched to a gene. The CDR3 extends over 15 amino acids. The CDR3 sequence is CAISDWTSGYNEQFF. The CDR3 DNA reads as TGTGCCATCAGTGACTGGACTAGCGGCTACAATGAGCAGTTCTTC.

The chain couples TRBV29-1 to TRBJ1-4; 9 bases fit TRBD1. Losses at the gene ends were 5 bases for V and 8 bases for J; bases not matched to a gene: 6. The CDR3 extends over 13 amino acids. Looked up from germline, CDR1 is SQVTM and CDR2 is ANQGSEA. DNA for the CDR3: TGCAGCGTTTTACAGGGGGCGGAAGAAAAACTGTTTTTT. Translating it yields CSVLQGAEEKLFF.

CDR3 region: CASSPGQGGFSEAFF. The CDR3 region has the DNA TGCGCCAGCAGCCCTGGACAGGGCGGGTTTTCGGAAGCTTTCTTT. V is TRBV5-1 and J is TRBJ1-1; the match to TRBD1 covers 8 bases. The CDR3 covers 15 residues. CDR1 SGHRS and CDR2 YFSETQ come from the germline V gene. Trimming at V came to 4 bases and at J to 8 bases, leaving 13 bases not matched to a gene.

This chain's CDR3 is CASSLPGQGARKETQYF. The CDR3 nucleotides read TGTGCCAGCAGCTTACCGGGACAGGGGGCTCGGAAAGAGACCCAGTACTTC. The chain links TRBV7-2 to TRBJ2-5, with 12 bases aligning to TRBD1. The germline V gene encodes CDR1 SGHTA and CDR2 FQGNSA. The CDR3 spans 17 residues. Losses at the gene ends were 2 bases for V and 3 bases for J; bases not matched to a gene: 7.

This chain joins TRBV21-1 and TRBJ1-2; the table names TRBD1, a call not compared with the DNA. TRBV21-1 is noted as a pseudogene. The CDR3 sequence is 15 residues long. CDR3 amino acids: CASSKHGQGLYGYTF. The DNA for the CDR3 is TGTGCCAGCAGCAAACATGGACAGGGGCTCTATGGCTACACCTTC.

This clone was detected only once. The chain carries TRBV6-5 and TRBJ2-1; 12 bases map to TRBD2. The trim removed 6 bases at V and 5 bases at J, leaving 5 bases unmatched. Germline V gene data show CDR1 as MNHEY and CDR2 as SVGAGI. The CDR3 consists of 15 residues. CDR3 nucleotides: TGTGCCAGCAGCCACGGACTAGCGGGGAACAATGAGCAGTTCTTC. Translation gives CASSHGLAGNNEQFF.

The chain employs TRBV5-4 and TRBJ1-2; no definite D call. Trimming left V 4 bases short and J 4 bases short, with 17 bases between. Germline values: CDR1 SGHNT, CDR2 YYREEE (reference sequence). This CDR3 has 15 residues. CDR3 protein: CASSPDPDSVYGYTF. For the CDR3, the DNA is TGTGCCAGCAGCCCCGACCCCGACTCAGTCTATGGCTACACCTTC. The full variable domain, completed using reference TRBV5-4 and TRBJ1-2, is ETGVTQSPTHLIKTRGQQVTLRCSSQSGHNTVSWYQQALGQGPQFIFQYYREEENGRGNFPPRFSGLQFPNYSSELNVNALELDDSALYLCASSPDPDSVYGYTFGSGTRLTVV.

This clone has just a few counts. This chain links TRBV6-5 with TRBJ2-5; 9 bases agree with TRBD2. The ends lost 3 bases at V and 6 bases at J; junction bases unmatched: 11. The CDR3 sequence is 16 residues long. The germline V gene encodes CDR1 MNHEY and CDR2 SVGAGI. This CDR3 reads CASSYSISGRGKTQYF. CDR3 coding DNA: TGTGCCAGCAGTTATTCCATTAGCGGGAGAGGGAAGACCCAGTACTTC.

V and J are TRBV29-1 and TRBJ2-1, with D perhaps matching TRBD2 (6 bases). Germline CDR1 reads SQVTM; CDR2 reads ANQGSEA. The CDR3 has 12 residues. With 6 bases removed from V and 8 bases from J, the gap between germline ends came to 14 bases. CDR3 nucleotide sequence: TGCAGCGTGGGGACCGGAGGGGATGAGCAGTTCTTC. It is translated as CSVGTGGDEQFF.

The rearrangement uses TRBV27 and TRBJ2-1, with unresolved D. The CDR3 spans 11 residues. Trimming left V 3 bases short and J 10 bases short, with 7 bases between. Germline V lookup: CDR1 MNHEY, CDR2 SMNVEV (reference sequence). The CDR3 DNA sequence: TGTGCCAGCAGTTTTATGGGCGAGCAGTTCTTC. Translation: CASSFMGEQFF.

This clone was detected once. The chain combines TRBV12-3 or TRBV12-4 with TRBJ1-2; TRBD1 agrees at 7 bases. The CDR3 has 13 residues. Germline trimming cut 9 bases from V and 6 bases from J; bases unmatched to any gene: 10. The CDR3 here is CASLEGAGNGYTF. In DNA form, the CDR3 reads TGTGCCAGTCTCGAGGGGGCAGGGAATGGCTACACCTTC.

This CDR3 is CASSYETGGTYEQYF. The CDR3 region has the DNA TGTGCCAGCAGTTACGAGACAGGGGGAACCTACGAGCAGTACTTC. This rearrangement joins TRBV6-5 to TRBJ2-7, with 9 bases identical to TRBD1. This CDR3 is built from 15 residues. V trimming: 2 bases; J trimming: 2 bases; junction bases outside the gene matches: 4. Germline V gene sequence: CDR1 MNHEY, CDR2 SVGAGI.

The chain uses TRBV5-1 and TRBJ2-1; 13 bases match TRBD2. Germline V gives CDR1 SGHRS, CDR2 YFSETQ. The V and J ends lost 3 bases and 10 bases, in that order; junction bases with no gene match: 7. The CDR3 extends over 15 amino acids. CDR3 in amino acids: CASSSTSGGANEQFF. As DNA, the CDR3 is TGCGCCAGCAGCTCAACTAGCGGGGGGGCGAACGAGCAGTTCTTC.

The chain links TRBV7-3 to TRBJ1-1, with 8 bases that match TRBD1. Germline V CDR1 and CDR2: SGHTA, FQGTGA. The CDR3 is 14 residues long. Trimming removed 5 bases from V and 3 bases from J; junction bases left unmatched: 5. The CDR3 region has the DNA TGTGCCAGCAGCCAAAACAGGGGGGACACTGAAGCTTTCTTT. This codes for CASSQNRGDTEAFF.

V usage is TRBV6-5 and J usage is TRBJ2-5, with 7 positions matching TRBD2. Germline V gene sequence: CDR1 MNHEY, CDR2 SVGAGI. With 6 bases clipped from V and 4 bases from J, the junction kept 11 bases outside the gene matches. This CDR3 has 15 residues. CDR3 region: CASSPGGTQSETQYF. For the CDR3, the DNA is TGTGCCAGCAGCCCCGGGGGGACCCAGTCAGAGACCCAGTACTTC.

The chain combines TRBV9 with TRBJ1-5, with 11 bases matching TRBD1. Per the germline V gene, CDR1 is SGDLS and CDR2 is YYNGEE. CDR3 length: 17 amino acids. V was pared by 4 bases and J by 2 bases, with 8 bases of the junction left unmatched. The CDR3 DNA reads TGTGCCAGCAGCCCCGGGACAGGGGGAGTTGGCAATCAGCCCCAGCATTTT. Translation: CASSPGTGGVGNQPQHF.

The gene calls are TRBV6-4 and TRBJ1-1, with D maybe TRBD1 (5 bases). Germline V CDR1 and CDR2: MRHNA, SNTAGT. This CDR3 spans 13 amino acids. The V end was cut by 5 bases, the J end by 1 base, with 8 bases between. The CDR3: CASSQQENTEAFF. As DNA, the CDR3 is TGTGCCAGCAGTCAACAGGAGAACACTGAAGCTTTCTTT.

The chain carries TRBV2 and TRBJ2-7; the D gene is possibly TRBD1 (6 bases). CDR3 size: 13 residues. The ends were cut back, 8 bases at V and 2 bases at J, with 13 bases in the middle. Germline values: CDR1 SNHLY, CDR2 FYNNEI. The CDR3 DNA sequence: TGTGCCAGCGGGAGACAGGTCACCTACGAGCAGTACTTC. As protein: CASGRQVTYEQYF.

The genes are TRBV10-1 and TRBJ1-1; the D gene is possibly TRBD1 (6 bases). V was trimmed by 0 bases and J by 3 bases, leaving 11 bases between them. The germline V gene encodes CDR1 WNHNN and CDR2 SYGVQD (reference sequence). The length of the CDR3 is 15 residues. The CDR3 protein is CASSESAGADTEAFF. CDR3 coding DNA: TGCGCCAGCAGTGAGTCCGCAGGGGCGGACACTGAAGCTTTCTTT.